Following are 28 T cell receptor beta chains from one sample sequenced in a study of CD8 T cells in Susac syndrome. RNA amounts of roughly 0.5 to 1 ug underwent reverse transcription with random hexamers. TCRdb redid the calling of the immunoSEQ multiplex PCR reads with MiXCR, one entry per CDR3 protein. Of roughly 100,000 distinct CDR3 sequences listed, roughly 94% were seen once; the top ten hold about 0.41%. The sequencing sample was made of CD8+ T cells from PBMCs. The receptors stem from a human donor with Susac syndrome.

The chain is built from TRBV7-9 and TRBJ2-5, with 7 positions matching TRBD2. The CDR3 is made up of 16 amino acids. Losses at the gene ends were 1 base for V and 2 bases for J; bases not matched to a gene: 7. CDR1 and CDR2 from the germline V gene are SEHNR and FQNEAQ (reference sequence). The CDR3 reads CASSLGGSSGQETQYF. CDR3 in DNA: TGTGCCAGCAGCTTAGGGGGTTCTAGCGGACAAGAGACCCAGTACTTC.

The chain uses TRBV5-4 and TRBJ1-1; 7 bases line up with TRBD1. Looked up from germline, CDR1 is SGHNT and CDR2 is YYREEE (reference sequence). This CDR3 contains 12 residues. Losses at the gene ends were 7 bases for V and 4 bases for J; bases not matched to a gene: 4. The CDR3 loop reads CASHDRVTEAFF. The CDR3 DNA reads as TGTGCCAGCCACGACAGGGTCACTGAAGCTTTCTTT.

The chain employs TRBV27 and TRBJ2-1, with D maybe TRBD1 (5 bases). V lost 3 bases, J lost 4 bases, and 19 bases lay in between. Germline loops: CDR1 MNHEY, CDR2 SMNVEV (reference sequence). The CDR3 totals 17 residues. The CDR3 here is CASSLVGASPTYNEQFF. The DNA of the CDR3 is TGTGCCAGCAGTTTGGTAGGGGCGAGCCCAACTTACAATGAGCAGTTCTTC.

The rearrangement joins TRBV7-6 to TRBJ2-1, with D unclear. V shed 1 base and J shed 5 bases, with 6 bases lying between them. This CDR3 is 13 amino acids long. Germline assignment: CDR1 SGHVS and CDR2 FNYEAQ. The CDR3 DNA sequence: TGTGCCAGCAGCTTAGTCGTTGACAATGAGCAGTTCTTC. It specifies CASSLVVDNEQFF.

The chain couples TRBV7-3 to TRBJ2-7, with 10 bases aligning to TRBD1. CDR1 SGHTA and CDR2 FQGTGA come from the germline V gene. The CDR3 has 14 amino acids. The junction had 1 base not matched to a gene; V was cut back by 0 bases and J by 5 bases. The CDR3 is CASSLTGTGDEQYF. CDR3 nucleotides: TGTGCCAGCAGCTTAACCGGGACAGGGGACGAGCAGTACTTC.

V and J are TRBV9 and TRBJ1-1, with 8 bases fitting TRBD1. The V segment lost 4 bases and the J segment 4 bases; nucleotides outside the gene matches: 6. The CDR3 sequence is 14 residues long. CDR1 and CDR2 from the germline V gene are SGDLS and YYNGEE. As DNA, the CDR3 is TGTGCCAGCAGCCCCAGGGGGCGGACCACTGAAGCTTTCTTT. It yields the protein CASSPRGRTTEAFF.

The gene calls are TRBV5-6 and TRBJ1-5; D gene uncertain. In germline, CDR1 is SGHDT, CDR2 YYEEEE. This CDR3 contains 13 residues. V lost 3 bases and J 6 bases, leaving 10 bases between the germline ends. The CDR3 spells CASSSGPSQPQHF. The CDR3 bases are TGTGCCAGCAGCTCCGGACCGTCTCAGCCCCAGCATTTT.

The CDR3 loop reads CASSVGGGVNNEQFF. The CDR3 bases are TGTGCCAGCAGCGTAGGTGGGGGGGTGAACAATGAGCAGTTCTTC. The genes are TRBV9 and TRBJ2-1; 7 bases are a match to TRBD2. This CDR3 contains 15 residues. The germline gives CDR1 SGDLS, CDR2 YYNGEE. The junction had 5 bases not matched to a gene; V was cut back by 0 bases and J by 5 bases. Variable domain in full (rest from reference TRBV9 and TRBJ2-1): DSGVTQTPKHLITATGQRVTLRCSPRSGDLSVYWYQQSLDQGLQFLIQYYNGEERAKGNILERFSAQQFPDLHSELNLSSLELGDSALYFCASSVGGGVNNEQFFGPGTRLTVL.

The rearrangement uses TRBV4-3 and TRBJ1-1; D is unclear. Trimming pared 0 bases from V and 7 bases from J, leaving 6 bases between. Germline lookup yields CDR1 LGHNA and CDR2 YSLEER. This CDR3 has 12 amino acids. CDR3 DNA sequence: TGCGCCAGCAGCCAAGATAACGATGAAGCTTTCTTT. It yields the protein CASSQDNDEAFF.

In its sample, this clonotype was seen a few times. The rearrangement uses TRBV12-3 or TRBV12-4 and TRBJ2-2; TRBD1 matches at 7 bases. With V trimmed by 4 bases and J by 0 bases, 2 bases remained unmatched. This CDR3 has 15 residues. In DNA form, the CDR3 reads TGTGCCAGCAGTTCCGGGACAGCGAACACCGGGGAGCTGTTTTTT. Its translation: CASSSGTANTGELFF.

DNA of the CDR3: TGCGCCAGCAGCCAAGGGTCGTCGGGCTATGGCTACACCTTC. Translated: CASSQGSSGYGYTF. This rearrangement joins TRBV4-3 to TRBJ1-2; no clear D gene. Germline-derived CDR1 and CDR2 are LGHNA and YSLEER. Trimming removed 1 base from V and 4 bases from J, with 10 bases in between. The CDR3 contains 14 residues.

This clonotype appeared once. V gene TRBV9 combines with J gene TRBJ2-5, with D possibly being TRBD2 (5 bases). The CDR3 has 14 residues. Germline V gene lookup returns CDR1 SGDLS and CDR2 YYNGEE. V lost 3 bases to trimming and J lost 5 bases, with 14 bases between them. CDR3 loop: CASSATYGGETQYF. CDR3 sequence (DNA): TGTGCCAGCAGCGCCACCTACGGCGGGGAGACCCAGTACTTC.

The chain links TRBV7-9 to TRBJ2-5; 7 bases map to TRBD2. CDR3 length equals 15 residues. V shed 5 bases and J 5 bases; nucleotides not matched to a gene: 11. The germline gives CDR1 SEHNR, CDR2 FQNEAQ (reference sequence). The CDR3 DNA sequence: TGTGCCAGCAGCCCCAAGGGTAGCGGGCTGGAGACCCAGTACTTC. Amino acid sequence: CASSPKGSGLETQYF.

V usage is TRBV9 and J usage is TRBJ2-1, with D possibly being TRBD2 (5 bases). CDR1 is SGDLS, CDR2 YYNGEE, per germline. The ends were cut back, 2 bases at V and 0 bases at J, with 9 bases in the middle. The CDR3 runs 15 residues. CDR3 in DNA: TGTGCCAGCAGCGTCAGTGGGAGCTCCTACAATGAGCAGTTCTTC. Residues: CASSVSGSSYNEQFF.

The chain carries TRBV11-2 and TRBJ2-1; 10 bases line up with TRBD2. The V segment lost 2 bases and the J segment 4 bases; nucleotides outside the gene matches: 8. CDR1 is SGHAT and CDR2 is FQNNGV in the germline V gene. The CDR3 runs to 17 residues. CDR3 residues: CASSLPPGTSVYNEQFF. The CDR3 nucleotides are TGTGCCAGCAGCTTACCCCCAGGGACTAGCGTATACAATGAGCAGTTCTTC.

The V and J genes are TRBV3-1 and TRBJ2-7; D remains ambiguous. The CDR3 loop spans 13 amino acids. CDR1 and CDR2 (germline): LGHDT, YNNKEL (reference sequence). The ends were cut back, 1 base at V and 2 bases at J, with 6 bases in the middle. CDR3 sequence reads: CASSQGLPYEQYF. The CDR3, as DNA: TGTGCCAGCAGCCAAGGGCTCCCCTACGAGCAGTACTTC.

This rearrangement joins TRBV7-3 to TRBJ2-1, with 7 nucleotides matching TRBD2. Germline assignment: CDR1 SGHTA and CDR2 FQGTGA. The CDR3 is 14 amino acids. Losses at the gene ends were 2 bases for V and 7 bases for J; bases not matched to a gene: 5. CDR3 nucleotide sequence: TGTGCCAGCAGCTTAGGTTTCGGGGGGAATGAGCAGTTCTTC. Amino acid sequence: CASSLGFGGNEQFF.

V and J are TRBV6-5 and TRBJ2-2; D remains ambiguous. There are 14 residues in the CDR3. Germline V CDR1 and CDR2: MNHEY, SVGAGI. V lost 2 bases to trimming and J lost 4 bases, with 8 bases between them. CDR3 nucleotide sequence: TGTGCCAGCAGTTACGGACGTTCCACCGGGGAGCTGTTTTTT. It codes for CASSYGRSTGELFF.

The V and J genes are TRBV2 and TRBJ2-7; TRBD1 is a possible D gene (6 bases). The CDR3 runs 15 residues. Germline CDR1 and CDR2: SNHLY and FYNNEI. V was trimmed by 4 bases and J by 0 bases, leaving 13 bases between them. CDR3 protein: CASSVVQGSSYEQYF. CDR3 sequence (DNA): TGTGCCAGCAGTGTCGTCCAGGGGAGCTCCTACGAGCAGTACTTC.

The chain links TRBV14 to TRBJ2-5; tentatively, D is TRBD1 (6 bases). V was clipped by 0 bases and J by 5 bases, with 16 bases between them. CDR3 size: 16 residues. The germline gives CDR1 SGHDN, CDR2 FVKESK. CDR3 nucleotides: TGTGCCAGCAGCCAAGATTGGCAGGGTCAGGGGGAGACCCAGTACTTC. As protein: CASSQDWQGQGETQYF. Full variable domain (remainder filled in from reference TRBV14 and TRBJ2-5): EAGVTQFPSHSVIEKGQTVTLRCDPISGHDNLYWYRRVMGKEIKFLLHFVKESKQDESGMPNNRFLAERTGGTYSTLKVQPAELEDSGVYFCASSQDWQGQGETQYFGPGTRLLVL.

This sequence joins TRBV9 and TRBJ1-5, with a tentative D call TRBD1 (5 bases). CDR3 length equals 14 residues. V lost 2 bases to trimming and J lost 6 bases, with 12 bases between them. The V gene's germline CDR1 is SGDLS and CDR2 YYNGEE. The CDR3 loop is CASSVGGRSQPQHF. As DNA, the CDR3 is TGTGCCAGCAGCGTCGGGGGACGCAGTCAGCCCCAGCATTTT.

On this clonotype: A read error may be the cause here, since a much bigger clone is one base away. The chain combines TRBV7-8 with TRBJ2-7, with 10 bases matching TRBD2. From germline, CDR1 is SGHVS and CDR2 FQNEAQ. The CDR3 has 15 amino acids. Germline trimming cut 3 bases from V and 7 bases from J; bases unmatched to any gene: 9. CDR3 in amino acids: CASSLQRGGRNEQYF. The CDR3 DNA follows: TGTGCCAGCAGCTTGCAGCGGGGGGGCAGGAATGAGCAGTACTTC.

The CDR3 DNA sequence: TGTGCCAGCAGCCCCGGACAGGGAGCCCATCAGCCCCAGCATTTT. Its translation is CASSPGQGAHQPQHF. The chain is built from TRBV7-2 and TRBJ1-5, with 8 bases that match TRBD1. The CDR3 totals 15 residues. J lost 5 bases, V lost 5 bases, and 8 bases had no gene match. The germline CDR1 and CDR2 sequences are SGHTA and FQGNSA.

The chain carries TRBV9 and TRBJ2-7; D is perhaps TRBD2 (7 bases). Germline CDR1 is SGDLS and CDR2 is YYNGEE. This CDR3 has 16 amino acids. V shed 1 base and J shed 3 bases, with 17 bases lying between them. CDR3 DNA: TGTGCCAGCAGCGTAAATGGAGGGGGAGGGCACTACGAGCAGTACTTC. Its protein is CASSVNGGGGHYEQYF. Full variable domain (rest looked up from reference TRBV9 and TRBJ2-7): DSGVTQTPKHLITATGQRVTLRCSPRSGDLSVYWYQQSLDQGLQFLIQYYNGEERAKGNILERFSAQQFPDLHSELNLSSLELGDSALYFCASSVNGGGGHYEQYFGPGTRLTVT.

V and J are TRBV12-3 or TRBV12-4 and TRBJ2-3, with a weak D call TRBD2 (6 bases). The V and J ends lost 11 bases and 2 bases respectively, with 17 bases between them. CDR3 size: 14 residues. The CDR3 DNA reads TGTGCCTCCGGTGGAGGGTTGTACACAGATACGCAGTATTTT. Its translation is CASGGGLYTDTQYF.

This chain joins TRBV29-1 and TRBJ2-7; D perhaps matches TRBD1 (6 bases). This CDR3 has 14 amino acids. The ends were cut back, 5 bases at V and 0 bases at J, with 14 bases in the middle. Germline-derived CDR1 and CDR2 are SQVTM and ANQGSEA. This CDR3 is CSVSVQGPSYEQYF. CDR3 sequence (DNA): TGCAGCGTTAGTGTCCAGGGGCCCTCCTACGAGCAGTACTTC.

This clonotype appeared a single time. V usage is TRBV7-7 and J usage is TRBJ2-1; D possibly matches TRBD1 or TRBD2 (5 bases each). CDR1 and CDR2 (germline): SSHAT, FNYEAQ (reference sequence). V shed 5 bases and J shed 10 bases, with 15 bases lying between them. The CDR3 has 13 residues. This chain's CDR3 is CASSRRVGEEQFF. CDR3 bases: TGTGCCAGCAGCCGCAGGGTAGGGGAGGAGCAGTTCTTC. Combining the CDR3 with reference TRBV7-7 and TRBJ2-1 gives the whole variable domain GAGVSQSPRYKVTKRGQDVTLRCDPISSHATLYWYQQALGQGPEFLTYFNYEAQPDKSGLPSDRFSAERPEGSISTLTIQRTEQRDSAMYRCASSRRVGEEQFFGPGTRLTVL.

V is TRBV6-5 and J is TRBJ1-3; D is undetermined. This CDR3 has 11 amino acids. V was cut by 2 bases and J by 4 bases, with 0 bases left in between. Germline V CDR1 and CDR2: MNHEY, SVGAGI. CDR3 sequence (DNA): TGTGCCAGCAGTTACGGAAACACCATATATTTT. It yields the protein CASSYGNTIYF.